This entry lists 26 T cell receptor beta chains sequenced from one sample in a study of glioma-infiltrating T cells after dendritic cell vaccination (dated by TCRdb to 2015 to 2016). Library preparation used the immunoSEQ multiplex PCR assay. Sourced from immuneACCESS, this table was stored by TCRdb with only in-frame sequences that have V and J called. A share of the clones is absent; for the studies checked, an unresolved V gene accounts for under half, and the remainder has no known explanation. The sample data list 75,000 to 100,000 clones, and roughly 83% of these were observed just once. The ten largest clones add up to almost 6% of the sample. Sequenced material: blood, taken before dendritic cell vaccination. The receptors were gathered from a human donor with glioblastoma.

This clone was counted between two and nine times. This rearrangement joins TRBV6-6 to TRBJ2-1; 11 bases match TRBD2. Germline CDR1 and CDR2: MNHNY and SVGAGI (reference sequence). CDR3 length: 15 amino acids. V was clipped by 6 bases and J by 7 bases; unmatched bases: 8. The CDR3 here is CASSQRLAGGNEQFF. CDR3 sequence (DNA): TGTGCCAGCAGCCAACGGCTAGCGGGAGGTAATGAGCAGTTCTTC.

The chain has TRBV30 and TRBJ2-3; D ambiguous. Germline CDR1 and CDR2: GTSNPN and SVGIG (reference sequence). V was cut by 1 base and J by 1 base, with 9 bases left in between. This CDR3 region has 14 residues. In DNA, the CDR3 is TGTGCCTGGAGTGGTCAGTTCGGCACAGATACGCAGTATTTT. Residues: CAWSGQFGTDTQYF.

The V gene is TRBV7-9, the J gene TRBJ1-1; D may be TRBD1 (6 bases). The CDR3 runs to 15 residues. With 4 bases removed from V and 1 base from J, the gap between germline ends came to 13 bases. CDR1 is SEHNR and CDR2 is FQNEAQ in the germline V gene (reference sequence). The CDR3 sequence: CASSSAGAENTEAFF. DNA for the CDR3: TGTGCCAGCAGCTCGGCAGGGGCGGAGAACACTGAAGCTTTCTTT.

A single count supports this clone. The chain has TRBV2 and TRBJ2-7, with 7 bases fitting TRBD1. CDR1 and CDR2 from the germline V gene are SNHLY and FYNNEI. The CDR3 contains 12 residues. Unmatched junction bases numbered 2, after V lost 4 bases and J lost 5 bases. For the CDR3, the DNA is TGTGCCAGCAGTGTACAGGGGAACGAGCAGTACTTC. Translated, it gives CASSVQGNEQYF.

The chain uses TRBV6-6 and TRBJ1-1; D is ambiguous. The germline V gene has CDR1 MNHNY and CDR2 SVGAGI (reference sequence). The CDR3 is made up of 12 amino acids. Trimming took off 6 bases at V and 1 base at J, with 6 bases between the two ends. The CDR3, as DNA: TGTGCCAGCAGCGGGGAGAACACTGAAGCTTTCTTT. Translation gives CASSGENTEAFF.

This clone was seen more than once but under ten times. The CDR3 nucleotides read TGTGCCAGCAGTTTATCCGGGACTGCCTATGGCTACACCTTC. Its translation is CASSLSGTAYGYTF. This chain links TRBV28 with TRBJ1-2; D perhaps matches TRBD1 (5 bases). This CDR3 has 14 residues. Trimming took off 1 base at V and 4 bases at J, with 10 bases between the two ends. Germline-derived CDR1 and CDR2 are MDHEN and SYDVKM.

The chain employs TRBV6-5 and TRBJ2-1, with 10 bases fitting TRBD2. The CDR3 extends over 15 amino acids. V trimming: 7 bases; J trimming: 8 bases; junction bases outside the gene matches: 11. Germline V gene data show CDR1 as MNHEY and CDR2 as SVGAGI. CDR3 sequence reads: CASNTLAGVWYEQFF. CDR3 DNA sequence: TGTGCCAGCAACACCCTAGCGGGAGTGTGGTATGAGCAGTTCTTC.

The rearrangement uses TRBV5-1 and TRBJ2-2; TRBD2 aligns across 8 bases. The CDR3 sequence is 17 residues long. Germline V gene lookup returns CDR1 SGHRS and CDR2 YFSETQ. V was clipped by 4 bases and J by 5 bases; unmatched bases: 13. The CDR3, as DNA: TGCGCCAGCAGCCCGTGGGTCGGGAGGGCCGGGACCGGGGAGCTGTTTTTT. This sequence encodes CASSPWVGRAGTGELFF.

The rearrangement uses TRBV2 and TRBJ2-7; 7 bases match TRBD2. V lost 8 bases, J lost 6 bases, and 10 bases stayed unmatched. Germline CDR1 is SNHLY and CDR2 is FYNNEI. The CDR3 runs 13 residues. CDR3 residues: CASGGRGRGEQYF. The CDR3 DNA reads TGTGCCAGCGGGGGGAGGGGTAGGGGCGAGCAGTACTTC.

The V gene is TRBV9, the J gene TRBJ1-2; 8 bases fit TRBD1. The CDR3 has 14 residues. The germline V gene encodes CDR1 SGDLS and CDR2 YYNGEE. J lost 8 bases, V lost 1 base, and 7 bases had no gene match. The CDR3 region is CASSVIGGQGGYTF. The CDR3, as DNA: TGTGCCAGCAGCGTAATTGGCGGACAGGGAGGCTACACCTTC.

V and J are TRBV28 and TRBJ1-4, with D unresolved. V dropped 3 bases and J dropped 8 bases, with 16 bases sitting between them. Germline values: CDR1 MDHEN, CDR2 SYDVKM. This CDR3 is built from 15 residues. Here the CDR3 DNA reads TGTGCCAGCAGTTTTTTTGGGGAGATTGGGGAAAAACTGTTTTTT. This encodes CASSFFGEIGEKLFF.

This chain joins TRBV29-1 and TRBJ1-1; 7 positions agree with TRBD1. CDR1 is SQVTM and CDR2 is ANQGSEA in the germline V gene. The CDR3 loop spans 12 amino acids. V shed 2 bases, J shed 11 bases, and the junction held 8 bases outside the gene matches. The CDR3 DNA follows: TGCAGCGTTGAAAGAGTAGGGGGCAGGGCTTTCTTT. Protein product: CSVERVGGRAFF.

V gene TRBV15 combines with J gene TRBJ1-2; D uncertain. Per the germline V gene, CDR1 is LNHNV and CDR2 is YYDKDF (reference sequence). Trimming pared 5 bases from V and 5 bases from J, leaving 21 bases between. The CDR3 runs 16 residues. In nucleotides, the CDR3 is TGTGCCACCAGCCCACGAGGGAGGGCCCCTAGTTATGGCTACACCTTC. It is translated as CATSPRGRAPSYGYTF.

This clone was seen a handful of times. The rearrangement links TRBV5-1 to TRBJ1-3, with unresolved D. This CDR3 spans 15 amino acids. Germline V CDR1 and CDR2: SGHRS, YFSETQ. Between the trimmed V and J ends, which lost 4 bases and 0 bases, there was a span of 11 bases. The CDR3 DNA is TGCGCCAGCAGCGACTTACGTACCTCTGGAAACACCATATATTTT. It yields the protein CASSDLRTSGNTIYF.

This chain connects TRBV19 to TRBJ1-2; the match to TRBD1 covers 8 bases. This CDR3 spans 13 amino acids. With 7 bases clipped from V and 5 bases from J, the junction kept 6 bases outside the gene matches. The V gene's germline CDR1 is LNHDA and CDR2 SQIVND (reference sequence). The CDR3 sequence: CASKTDRGYGYTF. The CDR3 DNA reads TGTGCCAGTAAAACCGACAGGGGATATGGCTACACCTTC.

The chain links TRBV11-2 to TRBJ2-7; TRBD1 matches at 7 bases. The CDR3 length is 15 residues. Germline CDR1 is SGHAT and CDR2 is FQNNGV. J gave up 3 bases and V 6 bases, and 11 bases lay outside the gene matches. The CDR3 is CASRRNDRVSYEQYF. CDR3 in DNA: TGTGCCAGCAGACGAAACGACAGGGTAAGCTACGAGCAGTACTTC. The variable domain in full, completed from reference TRBV11-2 and TRBJ2-7, reads EAGVAQSPRYKIIEKRQSVAFWCNPISGHATLYWYQQILGQGPKLLIQFQNNGVVDDSQLPKDRFSAERLKGVDSTLKIQPAKLEDSAVYLCASRRNDRVSYEQYFGPGTRLTVT.

This clone was seen a handful of times. The genes are TRBV6-1 and TRBJ2-3; D ambiguous. The CDR3 length is 13 residues. Germline CDR1 reads MNHNS; CDR2 reads SASEGT. The V and J ends lost 6 bases and 13 bases respectively, with 20 bases between them. The CDR3 DNA sequence: TGTGCCAGCAGCGCTAGGCCCTCCCCTGGCGAGTATTTT. Translation: CASSARPSPGEYF.

This clone was seen once. This sequence joins TRBV21-1 and TRBJ2-3; TRBD2 reflects the table's D call only, with no check against the DNA. TRBV21-1 is a pseudogene. This CDR3 comprises 19 residues. The CDR3 loop is CASSGLAGGPDFSTDTQYF. The CDR3 DNA follows: TGTGCCAGCAGCGGTTTAGCGGGAGGCCCAGACTTTAGCACAGATACGCAGTATTTT.

V gene TRBV29-1 combines with J gene TRBJ2-1, with TRBD1 matching 8 bases. The germline V gene encodes CDR1 SQVTM and CDR2 ANQGSEA. CDR3 length equals 14 residues. V dropped 0 bases and J dropped 11; count of bases not matched to a gene: 9. CDR3 nucleotides: TGCAGCGTTGAAGACCCAGGGGGCTTCGGAAAGCAGTTCTTC. Its protein is CSVEDPGGFGKQFF.

J is TRBJ1-1 and V is TRBV18; 7 bases are shared with TRBD1. V trimming: 3 bases; J trimming: 8 bases; junction bases outside the gene matches: 3. This CDR3 region has 12 residues. Germline CDR1 and CDR2: KGHSH and LQKENI. The CDR3 sequence: CASSPGQYEAFF. CDR3 nucleotides: TGTGCCAGCTCACCGGGACAGTACGAAGCTTTCTTT.

V and J are TRBV10-2 and TRBJ2-7; 8 bases fit TRBD1. This CDR3 spans 12 amino acids. The junction had 5 bases not matched to a gene; V was cut back by 6 bases and J by 7 bases. The germline gives CDR1 WSHSY, CDR2 SAAADI. The CDR3 loop is CASRLDRAEQYF. The CDR3 DNA reads TGCGCCAGCAGATTGGACAGGGCTGAGCAGTACTTC.

This sequence joins TRBV5-1 and TRBJ2-7; 7 nucleotides agree with TRBD1. This CDR3 comprises 14 residues. Germline CDR1 SGHRS, CDR2 YFSETQ. Germline trimming cut 5 bases from V and 6 bases from J; bases unmatched to any gene: 11. The CDR3 bases are TGCGCCAGCAGTTTACAGGGGACGTCCGGCGAGCAGTACTTC. This translates into CASSLQGTSGEQYF.

The chain recombines TRBV18 with TRBJ1-1, with TRBD1 matching over 7 bases. The CDR3 covers 14 residues. V lost 2 bases to trimming and J lost 3 bases; unmatched junction nucleotides: 3. Per germline, CDR1 KGHSH and CDR2 LQKENI. This CDR3 reads CASSPDREDTEAFF. In DNA, the CDR3 is TGTGCCAGCTCACCAGACAGGGAAGACACTGAAGCTTTCTTT.

This rearrangement joins TRBV19 to TRBJ1-6; a weak D match, TRBD1 (5 bases). This CDR3 is built from 16 residues. With 3 bases removed from V and 6 bases from J, the gap between germline ends came to 15 bases. Looked up from germline, CDR1 is LNHDA and CDR2 is SQIVND (reference sequence). In DNA, the CDR3 is TGTGCCAGTAGTATGTTGCAGGGAATAAGTAATTCACCCCTCCACTTT. Its translation: CASSMLQGISNSPLHF. Variable domain in full (rest from reference TRBV19 and TRBJ1-6): DGGITQSPKYLFRKEGQNVTLSCEQNLNHDAMYWYRQDPGQGLRLIYYSQIVNDFQKGDIAEGYSVSREKKESFPLTVTSAQKNPTAFYLCASSMLQGISNSPLHFGNGTRLTVT.

Of note for this clone: The sample contains more than one DNA sequence encoding this CDR3. The rearrangement joins TRBV5-1 to TRBJ1-2, with 7 bases lining up with TRBD1. CDR3 length: 15 residues. CDR1 is SGHRS and CDR2 is YFSETQ in the germline V gene. Trimming took 4 bases from V and 1 from J; bases not matched to a gene: 7. The chain's CDR3 is CASSPGQTINYGYTF. The CDR3 nucleotides are TGCGCCAGCAGCCCGGGACAGACAATTAACTATGGCTACACCTTC.

This chain connects TRBV6-1 to TRBJ1-3; 7 nucleotides line up with TRBD1. From germline, CDR1 is MNHNS and CDR2 SASEGT. V was pared by 4 bases and J by 4 bases, with 7 bases of the junction left unmatched. The CDR3 length is 15 residues. CDR3 residues: CASSVGTDTGNTIYF. The CDR3 bases are TGTGCCAGCAGTGTAGGGACAGACACAGGAAACACCATATATTTT.